This TCR beta chain comes out of a study of T cells in Graves' hyperthyroidism and ophthalmopathy. Regarding the study as a whole: Ophthalmopathy was told apart from stable hyperthyroidism by a 13 V-J model. With a median lead of about six months before onset, the model predicted ophthalmopathy. Most thyroid clonotypes with frequency above 0.001 were detected in blood.

The CDR3 runs 11 residues. CDR1 and CDR2 (germline): SNHLY, FYNNEI. Trimming pared 0 bases from V and 7 bases from J, leaving 3 bases between. Uncontrolled infection, other autoimmune disease, pregnancy or lactation barred patients from enrollment. In regard to this clonotype: What it recognizes is unknown.

Regions amplified from RNA transcripts were the TCR beta CDR3 regions. When the TCR CDR3 underwent first-round RT-PCR, the HTBI primer set was used. TCRdb ran MiXCR on the multiplex PCR reads and lists one entry per CDR3 protein. Among about 660,000 distinct CDR3 sequences, nearly 45% were seen once, and the ten largest hold approximately 6.8%. The rearrangement uses TRBV2 and TRBJ1-2, with no clear D. The sequence was collected from an adult man with Graves' disease, either hyperthyroidism or ophthalmopathy (not recorded which). The source material was peripheral blood or thyroid tissue (not recorded which). This CDR3 reads CASSEAFGYTF. DNA for the CDR3: TGTGCCAGCAGTGAAGCGTTTGGCTACACCTTC.